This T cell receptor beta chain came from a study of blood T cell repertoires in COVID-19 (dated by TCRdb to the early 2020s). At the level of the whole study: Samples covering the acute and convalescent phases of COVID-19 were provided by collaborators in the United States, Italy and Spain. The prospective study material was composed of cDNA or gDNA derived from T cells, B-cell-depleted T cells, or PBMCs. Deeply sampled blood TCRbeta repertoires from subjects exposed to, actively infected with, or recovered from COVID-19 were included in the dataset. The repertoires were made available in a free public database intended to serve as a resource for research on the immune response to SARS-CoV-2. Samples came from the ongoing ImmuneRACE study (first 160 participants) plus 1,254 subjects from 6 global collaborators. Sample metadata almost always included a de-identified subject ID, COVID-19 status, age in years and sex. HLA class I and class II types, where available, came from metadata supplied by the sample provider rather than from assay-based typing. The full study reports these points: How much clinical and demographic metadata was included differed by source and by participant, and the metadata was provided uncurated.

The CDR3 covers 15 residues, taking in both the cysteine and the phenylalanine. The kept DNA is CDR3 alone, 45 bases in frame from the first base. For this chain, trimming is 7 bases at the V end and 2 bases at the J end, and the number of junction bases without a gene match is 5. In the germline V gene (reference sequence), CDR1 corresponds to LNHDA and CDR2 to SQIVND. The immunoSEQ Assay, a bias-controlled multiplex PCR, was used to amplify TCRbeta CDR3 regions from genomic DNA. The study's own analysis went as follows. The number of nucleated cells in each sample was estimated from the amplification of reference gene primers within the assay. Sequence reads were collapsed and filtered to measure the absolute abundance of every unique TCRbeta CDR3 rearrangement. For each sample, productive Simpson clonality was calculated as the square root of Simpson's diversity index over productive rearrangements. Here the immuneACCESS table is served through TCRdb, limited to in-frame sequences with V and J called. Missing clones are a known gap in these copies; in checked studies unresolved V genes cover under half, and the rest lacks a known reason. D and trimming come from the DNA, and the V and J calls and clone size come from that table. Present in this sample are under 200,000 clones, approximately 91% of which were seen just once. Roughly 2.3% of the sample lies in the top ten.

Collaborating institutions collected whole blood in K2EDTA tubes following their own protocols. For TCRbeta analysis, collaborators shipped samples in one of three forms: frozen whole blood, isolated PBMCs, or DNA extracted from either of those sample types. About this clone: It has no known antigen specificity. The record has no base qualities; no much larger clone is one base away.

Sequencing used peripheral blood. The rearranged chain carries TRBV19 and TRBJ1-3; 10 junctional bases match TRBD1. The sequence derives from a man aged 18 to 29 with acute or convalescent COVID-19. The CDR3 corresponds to CASTRDRGTGNTIYF. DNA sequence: TGTGCCAGTACGCGGGACAGGGGAACTGGAAACACCATATATTTT.